The 2 T cell receptor beta chains below all came from one sample that was sequenced in a study of CD8 T cells in Susac syndrome. With random hexamers, reverse transcription was performed on roughly 0.45 to 1 ug of RNA. Using its own MiXCR run on the immunoSEQ multiplex PCR reads, TCRdb lists one record per CDR3 protein. Seen here are 200,000 to 250,000 distinct CDR3 sequences, 95% observed once, and the top ten hold approximately 0.081%. The specimen sequenced was CD4+ T cells from PBMCs. The receptors originated from a human donor with multiple sclerosis.

V usage is TRBV7-3 and J usage is TRBJ1-2; 8 positions match TRBD1. The CDR3 runs to 15 residues. J was trimmed by 4 bases and V by 4 bases; bases with no gene match: 8. The germline V gene encodes CDR1 SGHTA and CDR2 FQGTGA. The CDR3 region has the DNA TGTGCCAGCAGCTCCCCTGACAGGGGCCCCTATGGCTACACCTTC. Translated: CASSSPDRGPYGYTF.

The chain has TRBV18 and TRBJ2-5; either TRBD1 or TRBD2 may fit D (5 bases each). The CDR3 is made up of 13 amino acids. The V end lost 5 bases, the J end lost 4 bases, and 11 bases lay between the germline ends. The germline CDR1 and CDR2 sequences are KGHSH and LQKENI. CDR3 bases: TGTGCCAGCTCAGATGGGACGGTAGAGACCCAGTACTTC. Translated, it gives CASSDGTVETQYF.